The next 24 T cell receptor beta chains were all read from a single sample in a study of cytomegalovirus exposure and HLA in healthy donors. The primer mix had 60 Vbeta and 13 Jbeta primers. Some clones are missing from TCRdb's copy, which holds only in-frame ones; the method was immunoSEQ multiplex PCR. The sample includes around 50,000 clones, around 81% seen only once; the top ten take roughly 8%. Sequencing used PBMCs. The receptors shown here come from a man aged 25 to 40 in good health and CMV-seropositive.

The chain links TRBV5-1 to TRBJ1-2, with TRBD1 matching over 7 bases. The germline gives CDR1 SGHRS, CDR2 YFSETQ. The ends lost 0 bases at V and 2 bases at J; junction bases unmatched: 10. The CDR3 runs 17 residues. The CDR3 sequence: CASSLEGTAILNYGYTF. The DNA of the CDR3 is TGCGCCAGCAGCTTGGAAGGGACAGCTATCCTGAACTATGGCTACACCTTC.

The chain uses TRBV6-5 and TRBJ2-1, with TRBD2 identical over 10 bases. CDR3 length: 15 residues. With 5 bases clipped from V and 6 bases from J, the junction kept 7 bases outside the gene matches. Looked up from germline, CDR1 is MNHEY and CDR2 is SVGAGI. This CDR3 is CASSGSGGASNEQFF. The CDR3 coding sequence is TGTGCCAGCAGTGGCAGCGGGGGGGCCAGCAATGAGCAGTTCTTC.

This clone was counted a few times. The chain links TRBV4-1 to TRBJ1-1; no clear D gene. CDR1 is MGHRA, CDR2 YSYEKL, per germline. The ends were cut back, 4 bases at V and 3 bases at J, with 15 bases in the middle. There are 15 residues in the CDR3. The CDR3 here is CASSPSSRGYTEAFF. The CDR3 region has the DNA TGCGCCAGCAGCCCCAGCTCTCGGGGTTACACTGAAGCTTTCTTT.

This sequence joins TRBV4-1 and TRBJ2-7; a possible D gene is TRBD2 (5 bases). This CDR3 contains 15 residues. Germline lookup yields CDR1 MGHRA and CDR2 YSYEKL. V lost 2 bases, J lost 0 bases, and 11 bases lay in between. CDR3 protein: CASSQLDSFSYEQYF. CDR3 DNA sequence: TGCGCCAGCAGCCAACTGGACTCTTTCTCCTACGAGCAGTACTTC.

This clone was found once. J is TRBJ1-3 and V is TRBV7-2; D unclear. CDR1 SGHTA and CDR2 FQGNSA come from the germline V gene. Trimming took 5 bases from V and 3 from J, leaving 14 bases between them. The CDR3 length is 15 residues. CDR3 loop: CASSQGLLGGNTIYF. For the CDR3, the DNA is TGTGCCAGCAGCCAAGGGTTACTAGGTGGAAACACCATATATTTT.

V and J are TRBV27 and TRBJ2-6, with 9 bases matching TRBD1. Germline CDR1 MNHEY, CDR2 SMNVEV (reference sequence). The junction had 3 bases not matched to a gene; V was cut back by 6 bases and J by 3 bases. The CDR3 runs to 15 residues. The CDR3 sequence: CASRQGAGGANVLTF. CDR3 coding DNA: TGTGCCAGCAGACAGGGGGCTGGTGGGGCCAACGTCCTGACTTTC.

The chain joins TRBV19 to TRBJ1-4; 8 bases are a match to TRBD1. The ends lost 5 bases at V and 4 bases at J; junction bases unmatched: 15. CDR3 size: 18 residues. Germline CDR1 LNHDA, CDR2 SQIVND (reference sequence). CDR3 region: CASSPKETGEEINEKLFF. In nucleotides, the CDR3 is TGTGCCAGTAGTCCCAAAGAGACAGGGGAGGAGATTAATGAAAAACTGTTTTTT.

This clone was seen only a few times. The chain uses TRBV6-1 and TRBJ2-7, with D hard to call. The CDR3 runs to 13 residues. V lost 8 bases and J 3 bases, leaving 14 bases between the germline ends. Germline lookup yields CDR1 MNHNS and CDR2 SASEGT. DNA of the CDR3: TGTGCCAGCCATGACGCGGCCCACTACGAGCAGTACTTC. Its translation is CASHDAAHYEQYF.

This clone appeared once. CDR3 sequence: CASSARDRDDEQYF. The CDR3 DNA sequence: TGCGCCAGCAGCGCACGCGACAGGGATGACGAGCAGTACTTC. V gene TRBV5-1 combines with J gene TRBJ2-5; 7 bases are shared with TRBD1. The J call may be in error: the DNA end matches TRBJ2-7 better. This CDR3 has 14 amino acids. From germline, CDR1 is SGHRS and CDR2 YFSETQ.

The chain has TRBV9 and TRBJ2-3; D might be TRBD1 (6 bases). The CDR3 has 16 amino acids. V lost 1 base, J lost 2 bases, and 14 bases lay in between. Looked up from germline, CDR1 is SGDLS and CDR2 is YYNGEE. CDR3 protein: CASSVQAGDPTDTQYF. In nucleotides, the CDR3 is TGTGCCAGCAGCGTACAAGCAGGGGACCCCACAGATACGCAGTATTTT.

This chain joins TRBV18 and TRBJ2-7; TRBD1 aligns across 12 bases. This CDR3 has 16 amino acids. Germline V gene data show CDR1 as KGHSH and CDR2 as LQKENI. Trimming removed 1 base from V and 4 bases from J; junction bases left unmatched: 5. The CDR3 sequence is CASSPLQGQGAYEQYF. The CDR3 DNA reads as TGTGCCAGCTCACCACTACAGGGACAGGGGGCTTACGAGCAGTACTTC.

The CDR3 is CASSPDRDEQYF. The DNA for the CDR3 is TGTGCCAGCAGTCCGGACAGGGACGAGCAGTACTTC. The V gene is TRBV11-1, the J gene TRBJ2-7; the match to TRBD1 covers 8 bases. This CDR3 contains 12 residues. The germline V gene encodes CDR1 SGHAT and CDR2 FQDESV (reference sequence). V lost 6 bases, J lost 5 bases, and 3 bases stayed unmatched.

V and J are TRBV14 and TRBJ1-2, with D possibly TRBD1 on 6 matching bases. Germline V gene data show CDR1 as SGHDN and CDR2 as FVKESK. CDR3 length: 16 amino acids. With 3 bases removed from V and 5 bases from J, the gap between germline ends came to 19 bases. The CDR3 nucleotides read TGTGCCAGCAGCCAGATACCTTTGGGGGCCGAATATGGCTACACCTTC. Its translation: CASSQIPLGAEYGYTF.

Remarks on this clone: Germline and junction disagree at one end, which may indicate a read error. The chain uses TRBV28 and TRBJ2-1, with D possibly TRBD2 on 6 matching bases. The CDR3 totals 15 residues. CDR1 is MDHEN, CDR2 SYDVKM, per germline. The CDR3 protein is CASSLSGTGYYEQFF. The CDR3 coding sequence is TGTGCCAGCAGTTTGTCTGGGACTGGCTACTATGAGCAGTTCTTC.

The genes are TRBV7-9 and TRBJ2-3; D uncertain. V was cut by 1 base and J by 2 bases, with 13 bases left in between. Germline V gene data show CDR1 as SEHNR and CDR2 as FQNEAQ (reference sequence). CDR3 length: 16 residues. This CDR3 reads CASSLDSGQNTDTQYF. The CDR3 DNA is TGTGCCAGCAGCTTAGATTCGGGTCAGAACACAGATACGCAGTATTTT.

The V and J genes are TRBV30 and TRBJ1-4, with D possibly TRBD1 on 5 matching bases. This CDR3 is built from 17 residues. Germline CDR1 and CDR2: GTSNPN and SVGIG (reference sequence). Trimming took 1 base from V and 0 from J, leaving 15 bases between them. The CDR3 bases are TGTGCCTGGAGTGCACTGGGGCGGTCTGCAACTAATGAAAAACTGTTTTTT. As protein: CAWSALGRSATNEKLFF.

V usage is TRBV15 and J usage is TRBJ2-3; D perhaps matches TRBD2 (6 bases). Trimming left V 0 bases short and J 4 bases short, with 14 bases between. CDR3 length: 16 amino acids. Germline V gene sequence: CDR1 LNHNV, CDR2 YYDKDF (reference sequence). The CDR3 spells CATSRDRGMGADTQYF. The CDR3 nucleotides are TGTGCCACCAGCAGAGATCGGGGGATGGGCGCAGATACGCAGTATTTT.

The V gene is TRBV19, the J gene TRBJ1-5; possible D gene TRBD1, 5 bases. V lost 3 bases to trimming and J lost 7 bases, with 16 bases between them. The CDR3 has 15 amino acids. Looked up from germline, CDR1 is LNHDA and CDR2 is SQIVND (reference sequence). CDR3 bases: TGTGCCAGTAGTATTTACGAAGGGGCAGAGCAGCCCCAGCATTTT. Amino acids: CASSIYEGAEQPQHF.

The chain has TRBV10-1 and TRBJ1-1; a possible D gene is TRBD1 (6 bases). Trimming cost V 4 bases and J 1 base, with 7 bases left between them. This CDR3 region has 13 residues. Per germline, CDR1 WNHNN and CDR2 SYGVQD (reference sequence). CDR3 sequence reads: CASSGTANTEAFF. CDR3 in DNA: TGCGCCAGCAGTGGGACAGCGAACACTGAAGCTTTCTTT.

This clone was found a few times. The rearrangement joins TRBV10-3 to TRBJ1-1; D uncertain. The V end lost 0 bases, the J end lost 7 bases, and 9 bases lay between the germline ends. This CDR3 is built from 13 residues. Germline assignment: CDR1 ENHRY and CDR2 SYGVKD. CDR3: CAISESLQFEAFF. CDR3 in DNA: TGTGCCATCAGTGAGTCGTTACAGTTTGAAGCTTTCTTT.

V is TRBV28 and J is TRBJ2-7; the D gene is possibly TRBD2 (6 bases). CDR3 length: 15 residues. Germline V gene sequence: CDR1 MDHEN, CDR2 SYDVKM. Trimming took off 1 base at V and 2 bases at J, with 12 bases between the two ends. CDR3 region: CASSLFGGATYEQYF. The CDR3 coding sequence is TGTGCCAGCAGTTTATTCGGGGGAGCCACCTACGAGCAGTACTTC.

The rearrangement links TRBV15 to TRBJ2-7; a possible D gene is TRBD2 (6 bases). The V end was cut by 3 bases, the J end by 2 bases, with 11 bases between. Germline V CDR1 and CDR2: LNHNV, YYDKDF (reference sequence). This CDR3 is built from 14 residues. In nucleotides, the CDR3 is TGTGCCACCAGCAGTGGAGGGTGGCCCTACGAGCAGTACTTC. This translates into CATSSGGWPYEQYF.

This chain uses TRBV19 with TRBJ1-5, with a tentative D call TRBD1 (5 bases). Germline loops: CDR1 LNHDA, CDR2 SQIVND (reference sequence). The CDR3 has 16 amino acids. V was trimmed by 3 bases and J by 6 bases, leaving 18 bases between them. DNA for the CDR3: TGTGCCAGTAGTATGGTTACGGGGCAGCGGGGTCAGCCCCAGCATTTT. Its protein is CASSMVTGQRGQPQHF.

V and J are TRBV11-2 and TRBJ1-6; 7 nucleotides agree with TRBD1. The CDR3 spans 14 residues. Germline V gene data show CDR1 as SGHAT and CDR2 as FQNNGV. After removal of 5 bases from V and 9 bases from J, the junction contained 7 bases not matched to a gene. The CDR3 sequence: CASSTYRGGSPLHF. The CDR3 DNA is TGTGCCAGCAGCACCTACAGGGGAGGTTCACCCCTCCACTTT.